A single sample is the source of the 26 T cell receptor beta chains below, sequenced in a study of CD8 T cells in ankylosing spondylitis. TCRdb reprocessed the 5' RACE reads with MiXCR, giving one entry per CDR3 protein. The data show almost 30,000 distinct CDR3 sequences, about 5.2% seen once. The sequenced sample consisted of blood, either unsorted or a sorted T cell fraction (not recorded which). Receptors were obtained from a female donor with ankylosing spondylitis or in good health (not recorded which).

This clonotype is categorized as medium-sized (0.01 to 0.1%). This chain joins TRBV9 and TRBJ1-5; unclear D gene. Germline loops: CDR1 SGDLS, CDR2 YYNGEE. V gave up 4 bases and J gave up 0 bases, with 8 bases separating them. This CDR3 region has 14 residues. CDR3 sequence reads: CASSLGNSNQPQHF. CDR3 DNA sequence: TGTGCCAGCAGCTTAGGAAATAGCAATCAGCCCCAGCATTTT.

This clonotype was counted ten times or more. V and J are TRBV9 and TRBJ2-3; 9 positions match TRBD2. The CDR3 loop spans 15 amino acids. V trimming: 3 bases; J trimming: 4 bases; junction bases outside the gene matches: 6. Germline V gene data show CDR1 as SGDLS and CDR2 as YYNGEE. The CDR3 reads CASSADSGRSDTQYF. In nucleotides, the CDR3 is TGTGCCAGCAGCGCTGATAGCGGGAGATCAGATACGCAGTATTTT. Drawing the rest from reference TRBV9 and TRBJ2-3, the complete variable domain is DSGVTQTPKHLITATGQRVTLRCSPRSGDLSVYWYQQSLDQGLQFLIQYYNGEERAKGNILERFSAQQFPDLHSELNLSSLELGDSALYFCASSADSGRSDTQYFGPGTRLTVL.

The chain carries TRBV9 and TRBJ2-1; D remains unclear. V was cut by 0 bases and J by 5 bases, with 12 bases left in between. The CDR3 is 15 residues long. Germline CDR1 reads SGDLS; CDR2 reads YYNGEE. CDR3 bases: TGTGCCAGCAGCGTAGACCCGCGGTCGGACAATGAGCAGTTCTTC. Protein product: CASSVDPRSDNEQFF.

The sample holds many counts of this clonotype. V gene TRBV9 combines with J gene TRBJ2-6; TRBD1 aligns across 8 bases. CDR3 size: 19 residues. V was clipped by 4 bases and J by 3 bases; unmatched bases: 15. Germline CDR1 reads SGDLS; CDR2 reads YYNGEE. The CDR3 region is CASSPTEAQGALGANVLTF. The CDR3 nucleotides read TGTGCCAGCAGCCCCACTGAGGCTCAGGGGGCGCTTGGGGCCAACGTCCTGACTTTC.

This clonotype came up many times. The chain couples TRBV9 to TRBJ2-3; D is unresolved. The V gene lost 8 bases and the J gene lost 0 bases, with 13 bases spanning the gap. CDR3 length: 14 amino acids. The germline CDR1 and CDR2 sequences are SGDLS and YYNGEE. The chain's CDR3 is CASSPEPSTDTQYF. The CDR3 DNA sequence: TGTGCCAGTTCGCCAGAACCTAGCACAGATACGCAGTATTTT.

This clonotype was seen at least ten times. This sequence joins TRBV9 and TRBJ2-5; D remains unclear. V dropped 4 bases and J dropped 2 bases, with 12 bases sitting between them. Germline loops: CDR1 SGDLS, CDR2 YYNGEE. This CDR3 spans 14 amino acids. As DNA, the CDR3 is TGTGCCAGCAGCTCCCGGACGCAACAAGAGACCCAGTACTTC. Translation gives CASSSRTQQETQYF.

At least ten counts were recorded for this clonotype. The chain carries TRBV9 and TRBJ2-3; D gene uncertain. Germline V lookup: CDR1 SGDLS, CDR2 YYNGEE. This CDR3 contains 15 residues. The V gene lost 4 bases and the J gene lost 3 bases, with 15 bases spanning the gap. The CDR3 nucleotides are TGTGCCAGCAGCCCGACTGATAAGTATACAGATACGCAGTATTTT. As protein: CASSPTDKYTDTQYF.

This clonotype was picked up many times. The chain recombines TRBV9 with TRBJ1-1; D gene uncertain. The CDR3 extends over 14 amino acids. Germline lookup yields CDR1 SGDLS and CDR2 YYNGEE. Between the trimmed V and J ends, which lost 0 bases and 2 bases, there was a span of 8 bases. This CDR3 reads CASSVDMGNTEAFF. In DNA, the CDR3 is TGTGCCAGCAGCGTAGATATGGGAAACACTGAAGCTTTCTTT.

This clonotype was counted many times. CDR3 sequence (DNA): TGTGCCAGCAGCGTAGCTCCCCGGGTAGCGGGCCACGTACAAGAGACCCAGTACTTC. Protein product: CASSVAPRVAGHVQETQYF. This rearrangement joins TRBV9 to TRBJ2-5, with 7 bases identical to TRBD2. In germline, CDR1 is SGDLS, CDR2 YYNGEE. Losses at the gene ends were 0 bases for V and 2 bases for J; bases not matched to a gene: 16. The CDR3 is 19 amino acids.

This clonotype is deemed medium-sized. The gene calls are TRBV9 and TRBJ2-2; D possibly corresponds to TRBD1 (5 bases). The CDR3 is 15 amino acids. Germline values: CDR1 SGDLS, CDR2 YYNGEE. With 4 bases removed from V and 0 bases from J, the gap between germline ends came to 10 bases. In DNA, the CDR3 is TGTGCCAGCAGCACCGACAGCGCGAACACCGGGGAGCTGTTTTTT. Protein sequence: CASSTDSANTGELFF.

This clonotype has ten or more counts. The V and J genes are TRBV9 and TRBJ2-3, with D tentatively TRBD1 or TRBD2 (5 bases each). The V gene's germline CDR1 is SGDLS and CDR2 YYNGEE. This CDR3 region has 15 residues. Trimming stripped 2 bases from V and 3 bases from J, with 13 bases between. The CDR3 is CASSVMGRETDTQYF. CDR3 DNA sequence: TGTGCCAGCAGCGTGATGGGCAGGGAGACAGATACGCAGTATTTT.

This clonotype was counted ten times or more. The chain carries TRBV9 and TRBJ1-4; no reliable D call. V lost 0 bases and J lost 0, with 15 bases in between. CDR3 length equals 18 residues. The germline V gene encodes CDR1 SGDLS and CDR2 YYNGEE. Here the CDR3 reads CASSVGNGEPATNEKLFF. The CDR3 region has the DNA TGTGCCAGCAGCGTAGGAAACGGAGAGCCGGCAACTAATGAAAAACTGTTTTTT.

In this sample, this clonotype is medium-sized (0.01 to 0.1%). One junction end disagrees with the germline gene, perhaps due to a read error. The chain joins TRBV9 to TRBJ1-1; D unresolved. Looked up from germline, CDR1 is SGDLS and CDR2 is YYNGEE. The CDR3 covers 14 residues. The CDR3 region has the DNA TGTGCCAGCAGCGTAGCGGCAGTGAAAACTGAAGCTTTCTTT. Protein product: CASSVAAVKTEAFF.

This clonotype has ten or more counts. The genes are TRBV9 and TRBJ2-1; 13 nucleotides match TRBD2. The CDR3 runs to 15 residues. V was pared by 4 bases and J by 7 bases, with 5 bases of the junction left unmatched. Looked up from germline, CDR1 is SGDLS and CDR2 is YYNGEE. The CDR3 DNA is TGTGCCAGCAGCCGGACTAGCGGGAGTTATAATGAGCAGTTCTTC. Its translation: CASSRTSGSYNEQFF.

This clonotype was detected many times. The V gene is TRBV24-1, the J gene TRBJ1-4; D perhaps matches TRBD1 (5 bases). V was shortened by 0 bases and J by 13 bases, with 14 bases between the two germline ends. The V gene's germline CDR1 is KGHDR and CDR2 SFDVKD. This CDR3 spans 14 amino acids. This CDR3 reads CATSDLLGHTGLFF. The DNA for the CDR3 is TGTGCCACCAGTGATTTGCTGGGGCACACTGGACTGTTTTTT.

In this sample, this clonotype turned up many times. V and J are TRBV9 and TRBJ1-1; unclear D gene. This CDR3 is built from 12 residues. The germline V gene has CDR1 SGDLS and CDR2 YYNGEE. V was shortened by 2 bases and J by 11 bases, with 13 bases between the two germline ends. CDR3 bases: TGTGCCAGCAGCGTTTTCGGAGGAAAGGCTTTCTTT. Protein sequence: CASSVFGGKAFF.

At least ten counts were recorded for this clonotype. This chain joins TRBV9 and TRBJ2-3, with 10 bases matching TRBD2. There are 16 residues in the CDR3. Looked up from germline, CDR1 is SGDLS and CDR2 is YYNGEE. V lost 4 bases to trimming and J lost 4 bases; unmatched junction nucleotides: 9. The CDR3 region is CASSPETSGFADTQYF. CDR3 nucleotide sequence: TGTGCCAGCAGCCCTGAGACTAGCGGGTTTGCAGATACGCAGTATTTT.

This clonotype has at least ten counts. The chain has TRBV9 and TRBJ1-2, with 10 bases matching TRBD1. This CDR3 spans 15 amino acids. CDR1 and CDR2 (germline): SGDLS, YYNGEE. V trimming: 3 bases; J trimming: 7 bases; junction bases outside the gene matches: 9. CDR3 bases: TGTGCCAGCAGCGCGGGGACAGGGGAAATAGGTGGCTACACCTTC. Translation: CASSAGTGEIGGYTF.

This clonotype appeared many times. The gene calls are TRBV9 and TRBJ2-3; perhaps TRBD2 as D (5 bases). V gave up 3 bases and J gave up 4 bases, with 12 bases separating them. Germline assignment: CDR1 SGDLS and CDR2 YYNGEE. This CDR3 is built from 14 residues. CDR3 amino acids: CASSAISVSDTQYF. For the CDR3, the DNA is TGTGCCAGCAGCGCGATTAGCGTATCAGATACGCAGTATTTT.

V and J are TRBV9 and TRBJ2-3, with 7 bases fitting TRBD2. J lost 2 bases, V lost 3 bases, and 6 bases had no gene match. The CDR3 extends over 15 amino acids. From germline, CDR1 is SGDLS and CDR2 YYNGEE. The CDR3 sequence: CASSERTRVTDTQYF. CDR3 coding DNA: TGTGCCAGCAGCGAGAGGACTAGAGTCACAGATACGCAGTATTTT.

This clonotype appeared many times. The chain employs TRBV9 and TRBJ2-1; TRBD2 aligns across 8 bases. Germline V gene sequence: CDR1 SGDLS, CDR2 YYNGEE. J gave up 9 bases and V 4 bases, and 12 bases lay outside the gene matches. The CDR3 is 15 amino acids. In DNA, the CDR3 is TGTGCCAGCAGCCTCTCTCCAGCGGGGGTCAGTGAGCAGTTCTTC. Protein product: CASSLSPAGVSEQFF.

This clonotype was recorded many times. The CDR3 is CASSVDQYGYTF. CDR3 DNA: TGTGCCAGCAGCGTAGATCAGTATGGCTACACCTTC. The V call is TRBV9, the J call TRBJ1-2; no clear D. This CDR3 is 12 amino acids long. In germline, CDR1 is SGDLS, CDR2 YYNGEE. V lost 0 bases to trimming and J lost 5 bases, with 5 bases between them.

This clonotype was recorded many times. J is TRBJ2-5 and V is TRBV9, with D possibly matching TRBD2 (5 bases). The germline gives CDR1 SGDLS, CDR2 YYNGEE. Trimming pared 0 bases from V and 7 bases from J, leaving 13 bases between. CDR3 size: 14 residues. CDR3 region: CASSVELGGATQYF. The CDR3 bases are TGTGCCAGCAGCGTAGAACTAGGCGGCGCGACCCAGTACTTC.

This clonotype was found many times. The J gene is TRBJ2-1, the V gene TRBV9; 9 bases align to TRBD2. V lost 2 bases and J lost 2; bases outside the gene matches: 2. The germline gives CDR1 SGDLS, CDR2 YYNGEE. The CDR3 runs to 15 residues. CDR3 in DNA: TGTGCCAGCAGCGTCTCTAGCGGGACCTACAATGAGCAGTTCTTC. Translation: CASSVSSGTYNEQFF.

The table lists this clonotype with many counts. The genes are TRBV9 and TRBJ2-7; no definite D call. The V end was cut by 3 bases, the J end by 7 bases, with 8 bases between. Germline V CDR1 and CDR2: SGDLS, YYNGEE. This CDR3 contains 11 residues. CDR3 bases: TGTGCCAGCAGCGCTGGTATGGAGCAGTACTTC. This codes for CASSAGMEQYF.

The chain couples TRBV9 to TRBJ1-2, with TRBD1 matching over 12 bases. This CDR3 is 19 amino acids long. V was clipped by 2 bases and J by 4 bases; unmatched bases: 15. Germline values: CDR1 SGDLS, CDR2 YYNGEE. CDR3 amino acids: CASSVGTGTGGSLGYGYTF. Written as DNA, the CDR3 is TGTGCCAGCAGCGTTGGGACCGGGACAGGGGGCAGCTTGGGCTATGGCTACACCTTC. The whole variable domain, filled in from reference TRBV9 and TRBJ1-2, reads DSGVTQTPKHLITATGQRVTLRCSPRSGDLSVYWYQQSLDQGLQFLIQYYNGEERAKGNILERFSAQQFPDLHSELNLSSLELGDSALYFCASSVGTGTGGSLGYGYTFGSGTRLTVV.